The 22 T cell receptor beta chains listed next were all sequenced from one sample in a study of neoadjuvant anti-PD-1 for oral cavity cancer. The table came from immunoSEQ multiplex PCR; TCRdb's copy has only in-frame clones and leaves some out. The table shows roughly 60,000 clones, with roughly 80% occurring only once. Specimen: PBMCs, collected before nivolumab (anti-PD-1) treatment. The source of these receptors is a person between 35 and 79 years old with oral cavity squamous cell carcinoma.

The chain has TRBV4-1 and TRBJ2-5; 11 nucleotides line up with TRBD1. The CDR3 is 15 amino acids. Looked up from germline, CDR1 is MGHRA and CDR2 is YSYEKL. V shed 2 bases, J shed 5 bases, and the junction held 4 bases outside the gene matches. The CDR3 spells CASSQMDRGLETQYF. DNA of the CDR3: TGCGCCAGCAGCCAAATGGACAGGGGGCTGGAGACCCAGTACTTC.

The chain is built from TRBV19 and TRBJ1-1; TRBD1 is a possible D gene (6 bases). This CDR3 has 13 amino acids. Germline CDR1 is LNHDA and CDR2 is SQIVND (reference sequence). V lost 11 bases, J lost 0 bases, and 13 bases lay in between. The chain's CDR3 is CASRGGMNTEAFF. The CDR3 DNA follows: TGTGCCTCAAGGGGGGGAATGAACACTGAAGCTTTCTTT.

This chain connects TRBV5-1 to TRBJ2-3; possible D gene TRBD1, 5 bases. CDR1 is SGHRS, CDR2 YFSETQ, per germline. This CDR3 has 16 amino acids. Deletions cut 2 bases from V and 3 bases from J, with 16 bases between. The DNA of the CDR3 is TGCGCCAGCAGCTTAACGGCAGGGCCGTTAACAGATACGCAGTATTTT. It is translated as CASSLTAGPLTDTQYF. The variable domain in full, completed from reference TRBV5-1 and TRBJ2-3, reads KAGVTQTPRYLIKTRGQQVTLSCSPISGHRSVSWYQQTPGQGLQFLFEYFSETQRNKGNFPGRFSGRQFSNSRSEMNVSTLELGDSALYLCASSLTAGPLTDTQYFGPGTRLTVL.

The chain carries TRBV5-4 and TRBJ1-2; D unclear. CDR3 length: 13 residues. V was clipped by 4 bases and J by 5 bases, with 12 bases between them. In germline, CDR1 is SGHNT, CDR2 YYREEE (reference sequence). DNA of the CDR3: TGTGCCAGCAGCCAGAGGGCTGTTTATGGCTACACCTTC. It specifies CASSQRAVYGYTF.

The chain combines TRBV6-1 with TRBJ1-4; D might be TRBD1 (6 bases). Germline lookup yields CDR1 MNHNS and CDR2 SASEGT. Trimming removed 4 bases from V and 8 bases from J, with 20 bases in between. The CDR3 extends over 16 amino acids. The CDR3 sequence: CASSGERTVKREKLFF. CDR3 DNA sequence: TGTGCCAGCAGTGGGGAAAGGACAGTGAAACGAGAAAAACTGTTTTTT.

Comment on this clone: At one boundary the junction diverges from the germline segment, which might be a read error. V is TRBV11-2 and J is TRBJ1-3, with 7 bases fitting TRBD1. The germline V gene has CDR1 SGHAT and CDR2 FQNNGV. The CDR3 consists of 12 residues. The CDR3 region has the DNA TGTGCCAGCAGCTTAGTGGGACAGCCGACGAATTTT. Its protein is CASSLVGQPTNF.

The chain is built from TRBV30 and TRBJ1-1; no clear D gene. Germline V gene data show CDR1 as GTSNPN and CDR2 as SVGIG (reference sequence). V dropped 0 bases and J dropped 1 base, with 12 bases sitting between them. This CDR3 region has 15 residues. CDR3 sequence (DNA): TGTGCCTGGAGTGTCTTGGCGCTTCAGAACACTGAAGCTTTCTTT. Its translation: CAWSVLALQNTEAFF.

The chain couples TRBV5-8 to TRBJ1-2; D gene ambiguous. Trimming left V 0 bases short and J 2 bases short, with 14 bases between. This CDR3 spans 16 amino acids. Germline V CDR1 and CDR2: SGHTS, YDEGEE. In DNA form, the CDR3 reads TGTGCCAGCAGCTTGGATGTCGAGGGCGCGAACTATGGCTACACCTTC. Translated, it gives CASSLDVEGANYGYTF.

The CDR3 loop is CASSQTGLSTDTQYF. The DNA for the CDR3 is TGTGCCAGCAGCCAAACAGGGCTGAGCACAGATACGCAGTATTTT. The chain uses TRBV5-6 and TRBJ2-3; possible D gene TRBD1, 6 bases. This CDR3 spans 15 amino acids. V lost 4 bases and J 0 bases, leaving 12 bases between the germline ends. Per germline, CDR1 SGHDT and CDR2 YYEEEE.

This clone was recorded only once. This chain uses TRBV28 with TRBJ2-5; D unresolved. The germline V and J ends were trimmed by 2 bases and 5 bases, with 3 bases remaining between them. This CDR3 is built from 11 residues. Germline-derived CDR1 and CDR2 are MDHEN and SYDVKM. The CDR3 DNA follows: TGTGCCAGCAGTTTAGGCGAGACCCAGTACTTC. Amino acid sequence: CASSLGETQYF.

CDR3 coding DNA: TGCAGTGAGGACGGCTACACCTTC. This translates into CSEDGYTF. The rearrangement uses TRBV20-1 and TRBJ1-2; D is uncertain. There are 8 residues in the CDR3. Germline loops: CDR1 DFQATT, CDR2 SNEGSKA (reference sequence). The V and J ends lost 7 bases and 8 bases respectively, with 5 bases between them.

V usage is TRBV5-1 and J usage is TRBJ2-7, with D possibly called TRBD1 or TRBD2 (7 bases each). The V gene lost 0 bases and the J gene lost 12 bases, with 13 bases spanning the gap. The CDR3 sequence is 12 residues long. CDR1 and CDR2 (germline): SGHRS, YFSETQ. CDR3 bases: TGCGCCAGCAGCTTGGCAGGGGGGGATCGGTACTTC. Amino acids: CASSLAGGDRYF.

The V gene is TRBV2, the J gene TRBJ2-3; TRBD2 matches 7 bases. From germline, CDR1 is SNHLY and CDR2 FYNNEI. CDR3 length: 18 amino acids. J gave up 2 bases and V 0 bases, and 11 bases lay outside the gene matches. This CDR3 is CASSEAPETAGITDTQYF. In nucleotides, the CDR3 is TGTGCCAGCAGTGAAGCTCCCGAGACAGCGGGGATCACAGATACGCAGTATTTT.

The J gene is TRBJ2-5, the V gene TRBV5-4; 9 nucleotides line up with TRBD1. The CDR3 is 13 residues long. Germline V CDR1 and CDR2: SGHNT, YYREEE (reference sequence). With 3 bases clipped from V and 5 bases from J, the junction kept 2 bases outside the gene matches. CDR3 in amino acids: CASSSGTGETQYF. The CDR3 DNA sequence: TGTGCCAGCAGCTCCGGGACAGGGGAGACCCAGTACTTC.

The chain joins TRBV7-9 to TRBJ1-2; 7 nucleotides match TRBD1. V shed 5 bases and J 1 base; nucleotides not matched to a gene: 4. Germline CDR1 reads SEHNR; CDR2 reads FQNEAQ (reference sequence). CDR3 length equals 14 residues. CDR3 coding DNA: TGTGCCAGCAGCCCAAGACAGGGTAACTATGGCTACACCTTC. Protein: CASSPRQGNYGYTF.

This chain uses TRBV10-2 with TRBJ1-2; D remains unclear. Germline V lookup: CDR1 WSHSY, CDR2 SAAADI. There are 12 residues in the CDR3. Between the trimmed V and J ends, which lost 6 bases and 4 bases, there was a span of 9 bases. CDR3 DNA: TGCGCCAGCAGCATCTCGGCCTATGGCTACACCTTC. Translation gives CASSISAYGYTF.

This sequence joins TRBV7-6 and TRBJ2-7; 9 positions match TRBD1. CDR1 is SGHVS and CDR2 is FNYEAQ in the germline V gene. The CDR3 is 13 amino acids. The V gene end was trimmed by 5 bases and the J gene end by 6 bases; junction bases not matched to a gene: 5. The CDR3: CASSRTGGGEQYF. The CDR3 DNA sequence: TGTGCCAGCAGCCGCACAGGGGGCGGCGAGCAGTACTTC.

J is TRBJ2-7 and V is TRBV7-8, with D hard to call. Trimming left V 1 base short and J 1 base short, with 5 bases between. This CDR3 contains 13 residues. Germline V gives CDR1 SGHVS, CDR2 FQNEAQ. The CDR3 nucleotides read TGTGCCAGCAGCTTAGAGAGGTCCTACGAGCAGTACTTC. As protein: CASSLERSYEQYF. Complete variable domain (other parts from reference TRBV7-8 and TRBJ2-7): GAGVSQSPRYKVAKRGQDVALRCDPISGHVSLFWYQQALGQGPEFLTYFQNEAQLDKSGLPSDRFFAERPEGSVSTLKIQRTQQEDSAVYLCASSLERSYEQYFGPGTRLTVT.

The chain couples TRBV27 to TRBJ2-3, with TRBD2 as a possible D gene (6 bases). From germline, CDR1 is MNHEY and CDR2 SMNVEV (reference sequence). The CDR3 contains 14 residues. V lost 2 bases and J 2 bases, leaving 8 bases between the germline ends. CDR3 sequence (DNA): TGTGCCAGCAGTTTAGCGGGATTCACAGATACGCAGTATTTT. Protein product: CASSLAGFTDTQYF.

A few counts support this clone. In DNA form, the CDR3 reads TGTGCCAGCAGTTACGGGGGCGGGAGTCTGTTCTACGAGCAGTACTTC. Translated, it gives CASSYGGGSLFYEQYF. The gene calls are TRBV6-5 and TRBJ2-7, with D perhaps matching TRBD2 (7 bases). The CDR3 covers 16 residues. From germline, CDR1 is MNHEY and CDR2 SVGAGI. Trimming took 2 bases from V and 3 from J, leaving 17 bases between them.

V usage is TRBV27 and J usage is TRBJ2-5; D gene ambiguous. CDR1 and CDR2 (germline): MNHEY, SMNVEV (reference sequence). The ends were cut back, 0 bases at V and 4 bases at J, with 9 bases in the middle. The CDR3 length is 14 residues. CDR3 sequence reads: CASSLSPFGETQYF. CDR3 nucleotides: TGTGCCAGCAGTTTATCGCCTTTCGGAGAGACCCAGTACTTC.

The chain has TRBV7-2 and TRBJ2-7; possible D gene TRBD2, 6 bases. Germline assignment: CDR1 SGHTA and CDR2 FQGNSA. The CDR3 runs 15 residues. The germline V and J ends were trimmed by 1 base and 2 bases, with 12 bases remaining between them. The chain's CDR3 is CASSLGGSGPYEQYF. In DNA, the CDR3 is TGTGCCAGCAGCTTAGGGGGTAGCGGTCCCTACGAGCAGTACTTC.